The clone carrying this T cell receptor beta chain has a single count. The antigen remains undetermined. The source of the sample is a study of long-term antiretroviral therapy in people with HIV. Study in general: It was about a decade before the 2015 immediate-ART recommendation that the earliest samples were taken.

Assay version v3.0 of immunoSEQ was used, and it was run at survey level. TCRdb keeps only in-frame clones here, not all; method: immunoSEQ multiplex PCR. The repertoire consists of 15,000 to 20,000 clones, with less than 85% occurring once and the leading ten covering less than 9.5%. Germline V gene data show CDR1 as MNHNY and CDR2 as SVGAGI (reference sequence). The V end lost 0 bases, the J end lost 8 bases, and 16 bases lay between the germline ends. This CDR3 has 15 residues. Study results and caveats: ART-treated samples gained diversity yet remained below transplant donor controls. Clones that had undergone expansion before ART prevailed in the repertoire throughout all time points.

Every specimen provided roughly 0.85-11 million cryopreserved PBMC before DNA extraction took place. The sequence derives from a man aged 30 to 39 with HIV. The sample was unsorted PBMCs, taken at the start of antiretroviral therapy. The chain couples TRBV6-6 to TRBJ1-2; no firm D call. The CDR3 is CASSYSLWTETGYTF. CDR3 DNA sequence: TGTGCCAGCAGTTACTCCCTATGGACGGAGACGGGCTACACCTTC.